This TCR beta chain stems from a study of tumor-infiltrating lymphocytes in localized non-small cell lung cancer. Study as a whole: Several tumor histologies, both smoking statuses, and some post-neoadjuvant chemotherapy samples were included. From each patient, both tumor and uninvolved lung, non-adjacent to tumor, were sampled. Study-wide results and caveats: Higher tumor T cell infiltration than in uninvolved lung was supported by TCRbeta sequencing. Each assay used a separate piece of the same tissue.

The CDR3 contains 15 residues. With 7 bases removed from V and 0 bases from J, the gap between germline ends came to 16 bases. Germline CDR1 and CDR2: SGHAT and FQNNGV. On this clone itself: Its antigen remains unknown.

Here immunoSEQ multiplex PCR was the method, and the copy in TCRdb shows in-frame clones only, minus some. The data show 3,500 to 4,500 clones, 66% seen once. Sequencing used uninvolved lung tissue not adjacent to the tumor. The receptor was isolated from a human donor with non-small cell lung cancer. The rearrangement links TRBV11-2 to TRBJ2-7; possible D gene TRBD2, 6 bases. The DNA of the CDR3 is TGTGCCAGCACCCACGTGCGGGGTGTCTCCTACGAGCAGTACTTC. It is translated as CASTHVRGVSYEQYF.